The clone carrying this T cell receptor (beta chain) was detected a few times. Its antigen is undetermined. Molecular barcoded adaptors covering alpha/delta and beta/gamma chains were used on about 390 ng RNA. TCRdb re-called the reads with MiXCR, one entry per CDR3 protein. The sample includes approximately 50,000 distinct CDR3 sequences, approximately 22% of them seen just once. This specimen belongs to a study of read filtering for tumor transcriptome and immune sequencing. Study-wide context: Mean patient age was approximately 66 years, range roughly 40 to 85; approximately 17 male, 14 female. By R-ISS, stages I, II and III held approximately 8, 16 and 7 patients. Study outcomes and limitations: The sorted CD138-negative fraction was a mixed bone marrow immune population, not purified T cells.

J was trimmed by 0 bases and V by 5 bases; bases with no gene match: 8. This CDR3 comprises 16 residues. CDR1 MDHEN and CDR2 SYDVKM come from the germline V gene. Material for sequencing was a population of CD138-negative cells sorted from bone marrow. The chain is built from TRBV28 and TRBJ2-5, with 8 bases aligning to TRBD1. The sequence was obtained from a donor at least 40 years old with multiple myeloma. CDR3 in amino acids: CASSGSGQGYQETQYF. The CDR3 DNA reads TGTGCCAGCAGTGGCTCAGGACAGGGCTACCAAGAGACCCAGTACTTC. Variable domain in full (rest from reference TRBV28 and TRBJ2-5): DVKVTQSSRYLVKRTGEKVFLECVQDMDHENMFWYRQDPGLGLRLIYFSYDVKMKEKGDIPEGYSVSREKKERFSLILESASTNQTSMYLCASSGSGQGYQETQYFGPGTRLLVL.